This is a list of T cell receptor beta chains from one sample in a study of shared clonotypes between healthy human individuals. This table comes from immunoSEQ multiplex PCR, and its TCRdb copy is limited to in-frame clones, with some not included. The sample carries around 500,000 clones, roughly 85% recorded once. Material: PBMCs. Receptors were obtained from a woman in her thirties or forties in good health. Some clones in this sample may be carry-over from other donors' samples. The CDR3 runs from the conserved cysteine through the conserved F or W. Fields, in order: D gene, clone size, V gene, J gene, CDR3 DNA, CDR3 protein. D genes are given only for firm matches. The size of a clone is reported for some rows only, either as once, few or many, or as a class for expanded clones.

>NA|NA|TRBV28|TRBJ2-4
TGTGCCAGCAGTTTAACGGGGGACCGACTTGGGAACATTCAGTACTTC
CASSLTGDRLGNIQYF
>TRBD1|NA|TRBV10-1|TRBJ2-1
TGCGCCAGCAGTGAGGACAGGGGCGAGTACAATGAGCAGTTCTTC
CASSEDRGEYNEQFF
>NA|NA|TRBV30|TRBJ2-3
TGTGCCTCCACCTGGGGAAAGGGCACAGATACGCAGTATTTT
CASTWGKGTDTQYF
>NA|NA|TRBV9|TRBJ2-2
TGTGCCAGCAGCCCCCGGGGCAGGGGGGACACCGGGGAGCTGTTTTTT
CASSPRGRGDTGELFF
>NA|NA|TRBV27|TRBJ2-7
TGTGCCAGCAGTTTATCGACCGGGGTTACTGACGAGCAGTACTTC
CASSLSTGVTDEQYF
>NA|few|TRBV6-1|TRBJ2-2
TGTGCCAGCAGGGCTCCCGGGGAGCTGTTTTTT
CASRAPGELFF
>TRBD1|NA|TRBV10-2|TRBJ1-1
TGCGCCAGCAGTGAATATACAGGGGGCGGAGGAGCTTTCTTT
CASSEYTGGGGAFF
>NA|NA|TRBV5-8|TRBJ1-2
TGTGCCAGCAGCTTGGTGTTGGGCGCGAGTGGCTACACCTTC
CASSLVLGASGYTF
>NA|once|TRBV27|TRBJ2-5
TGTGCCAGCAGTTTATCCTGGGACACCCAAGAGACCCAGTACTTC
CASSLSWDTQETQYF
>TRBD2|NA|TRBV11-2|TRBJ2-1
TGTGCCAGCAGCTTAATCACTAGCGGGAAGGATGAGCAGTTCTTC
CASSLITSGKDEQFF
>NA|NA|TRBV18|TRBJ2-7
TGTGCCAGCTCACCAGAGGTTTTGTACGAGCAGTACTTC
CASSPEVLYEQYF
>TRBD2|NA|TRBV19|TRBJ2-1
TGTGCCAGTAGTCTAAGACTAGCGGGAGGCTCCTACAATGAGCAGTTCTTC
CASSLRLAGGSYNEQFF
>TRBD2|NA|TRBV5-1|TRBJ2-1
TGCGCCAGCAGCTTGGCTGGTAGCGGGAGCTCCTACAATGAGCAGTTCTTC
CASSLAGSGSSYNEQFF
>NA|NA|TRBV20-1|TRBJ1-1
TGCAGTGCTAGAGGGTTGGCTGAAGCTTTCTTT
CSARGLAEAFF
>NA|NA|TRBV28|TRBJ2-2
TGTGCCAGCAGTTTTTCTAGCACCGGGGAGCTGTTTTTT
CASSFSSTGELFF
>NA|NA|TRBV6-5|TRBJ2-4
TGTGCCAGCAGGTCCAAAAACATTCAGTACTTC
CASRSKNIQYF
>NA|NA|TRBV29-1|TRBJ2-3
TGCAGCGTGGTTCGGCAGGCGAGCACAGATACGCAGTATTTT
CSVVRQASTDTQYF
>NA|NA|TRBV27|TRBJ1-1
TGTGCCAGCAGTTGGCAGTCGAACACTGAAGCTTTCTTT
CASSWQSNTEAFF
>NA|NA|TRBV7-8|TRBJ2-7
TGTGCCAGCAGCCCTAGACTGCCCTCCCAATACGAGCAGTACTTC
CASSPRLPSQYEQYF
>NA|few|TRBV6-4|TRBJ2-1
TGTGCCAGCAGTTACCCTCACGGAGGTTCCTACAATGAGCAGTTCTTC
CASSYPHGGSYNEQFF
>TRBD1|NA|TRBV6-5|TRBJ2-7
TGTGCCAGCAGCCGGGAGACAGGGGGCCACTACGAGCAGTACTTC
CASSRETGGHYEQYF
>TRBD2|NA|TRBV7-9|TRBJ2-3
TGTGCCGGACAAGAGGGGACTAGCTCCACAGATACGCAGTATTTT
CAGQEGTSSTDTQYF
>NA|NA|TRBV19|TRBJ1-1
TGTGCCAGTAGTATGGGACGGGACACTGAAGCTTTCTTT
CASSMGRDTEAFF
>NA|NA|TRBV13|TRBJ2-2
TGTGCCAGCAGCTCAGGACCCATCACCGGGGAGCTGTTTTTT
CASSSGPITGELFF
>NA|NA|TRBV27|TRBJ1-3
TGTGCCAACCAGGTTCGCTCTGGAAACACCATATATTTT
CANQVRSGNTIYF
>NA|NA|TRBV7-8|TRBJ1-1
TGTGCCAGCCTCAAAGGGGGGGGGAACACTGAAGCTTTCTTT
CASLKGGGNTEAFF
>NA|NA|TRBV25-1|TRBJ2-5
TGTGCCAGCAGTGAATATGGCCGGGAGACCCAGTACTTC
CASSEYGRETQYF
>TRBD1|many|TRBV20-1|TRBJ1-1
TGCAGTGCTAGGGGGACAGCCAAGGCTTTCTTT
CSARGTAKAFF
>TRBD2|NA|TRBV27|TRBJ2-3
TGTGCCAGCAGTTTAGGCATAGCGGGTATCACAGATACGCAGTATTTT
CASSLGIAGITDTQYF
>NA|NA|TRBV16|TRBJ2-1
TGTGCCAGCAGCCAATTCGGGGGTCGAAACAATGAGCAGTTCTTC
CASSQFGGRNNEQFF
>NA|NA|TRBV7-8|TRBJ2-5
TGTGCCAGCAGCTTATTCAGAGAGACCCAGTACTTC
CASSLFRETQYF
>TRBD2|NA|TRBV28|TRBJ2-7
TGTGCCAGCAGTACCGCAGCGGGATCTTTTCCCGAGCAGTACTTC
CASSTAAGSFPEQYF
>NA|NA|TRBV6-6|TRBJ2-5
TGTGCCAGCAGTTACGGGGACGGACTCGAGTACTTC
CASSYGDGLEYF
>TRBD1|NA|TRBV6-6|TRBJ1-4
TGTGCCAGCAGTTACGGACAGGGATATGAAAAACTGTTTTTT
CASSYGQGYEKLFF